This entry features one TCR beta chain sequence. The antigen remains undetermined. The sample carries other DNA sequences with the same CDR3. The data derive from a study of Ad26.COV2.S vaccination and SARS-CoV-2 variants. Sample treatment: around 19 received Ad26.COV2.S at low or high dose, single or two shots; about 5 received placebo; per-sample allocation not given. Samples analyzed were those drawn on day 63 after the first vaccine or placebo injection. Study-wide results and caveats: The placebo group had lower spike-specific TCR breadth than the vaccine recipients did.

Sequencing used immunoSEQ multiplex PCR; TCRdb keeps in-frame clones, though not all of them. The sample shows roughly 380,000 clones, more than 75% of them seen only once. The sample here was peripheral blood, taken in a trial of Ad26.COV2.S vaccine versus placebo. The TCR sequence derives from a person between 18 and 60 years old who received the Ad26.COV2.S COVID-19 vaccine or a placebo.

The CDR3 DNA is TGTGCCAGCTCGCGTGGACAGGGGAACACCGGGGAGCTGTTTTTT. It specifies CASSRGQGNTGELFF. The chain couples TRBV18 to TRBJ2-2; TRBD1 matches at 8 bases. Unmatched junction bases numbered 4, after V lost 6 bases and J lost 1 base. The germline CDR1 and CDR2 sequences are KGHSH and LQKENI. CDR3 length equals 15 residues. Full variable domain (rest looked up from reference TRBV18 and TRBJ2-2): NAGVMQNPRHLVRRRGQEARLRCSPMKGHSHVYWYRQLPEEGLKFMVYLQKENIIDESGMPKERFSAEFPKEGPSILRIQQVVRGDSAAYFCASSRGQGNTGELFFGEGSRLTVL.